These 3 T cell receptor beta chains share one sample of origin, sequenced in a study of CD8 T cells in Susac syndrome (dated by TCRdb to the late 2010s). Receptor libraries were prepared by the immunoSEQ multiplex PCR assay. RNA was extracted with the RNeasy kit and about 0.45 to 1 ug was reverse transcribed using random hexamers. Starting from the raw public reads, TCRdb applied fastp trimming at Q25, assembled clones with MiXCR and retained in-frame beta chains. Rows with one shared CDR3 protein collapse into an entry with the most common genes and DNA. Present in this sample are 250,000 to 300,000 distinct CDR3 sequences, almost 85% of which were seen just once. The ten largest clones add up to 0.21% of the sample. Sequenced input: CD8+ T cells from PBMCs. These receptors all come from a human donor with multiple sclerosis.

The V and J genes are TRBV12-3 or TRBV12-4 and TRBJ2-7; 7 bases are shared with TRBD2. Unmatched junction bases numbered 11, after V lost 3 bases and J lost 3 bases. The CDR3 sequence is 16 residues long. CDR3 DNA sequence: TGTGCCAGCAGTTTTAGTCCCGGGAGGTTCGTCTACGAGCAGTACTTC. Translated: CASSFSPGRFVYEQYF.

This clonotype was observed a few times. The CDR3 protein is CASSGYEDREEAYSNQPQHF. CDR3 coding DNA: TGTGCCAGCAGCGGGTACGAGGACAGGGAGGAAGCCTATAGCAATCAGCCCCAGCATTTT. This chain uses TRBV6-1 with TRBJ1-5; 8 positions agree with TRBD1. With 6 bases clipped from V and 0 bases from J, the junction kept 19 bases outside the gene matches. CDR1 is MNHNS, CDR2 SASEGT, per germline. The CDR3 spans 20 residues.

The table lists this clonotype with a few counts. The V gene is TRBV20-1, the J gene TRBJ2-5; 7 bases are shared with TRBD2. The CDR3 spans 15 residues. The germline V gene has CDR1 DFQATT and CDR2 SNEGSKA (reference sequence). The V gene end was trimmed by 8 bases and the J gene end by 0 bases; junction bases not matched to a gene: 12. The CDR3 DNA sequence: TGCAGTAAGAATGGAGCGGGAAGAAACCAAGAGACCCAGTACTTC. This encodes CSKNGAGRNQETQYF.